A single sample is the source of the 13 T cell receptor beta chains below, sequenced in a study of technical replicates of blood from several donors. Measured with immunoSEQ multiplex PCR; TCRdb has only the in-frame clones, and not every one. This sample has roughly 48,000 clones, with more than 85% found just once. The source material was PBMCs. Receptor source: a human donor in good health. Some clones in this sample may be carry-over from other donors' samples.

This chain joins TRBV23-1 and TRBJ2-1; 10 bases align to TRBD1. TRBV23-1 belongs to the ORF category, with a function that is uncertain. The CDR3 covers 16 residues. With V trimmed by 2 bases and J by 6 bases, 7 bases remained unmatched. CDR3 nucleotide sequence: TGCGCCAGCAGTCAACCCCGGGACAGGGGAGGCAATGAGCAGTTCTTC. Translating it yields CASSQPRDRGGNEQFF.

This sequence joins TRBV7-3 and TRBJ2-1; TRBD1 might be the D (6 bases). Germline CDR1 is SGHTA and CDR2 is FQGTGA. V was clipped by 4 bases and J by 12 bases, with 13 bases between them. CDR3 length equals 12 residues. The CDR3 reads CASSSLQGRQFF. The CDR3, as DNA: TGTGCCAGCAGCTCGCTACAGGGAAGGCAGTTCTTC.

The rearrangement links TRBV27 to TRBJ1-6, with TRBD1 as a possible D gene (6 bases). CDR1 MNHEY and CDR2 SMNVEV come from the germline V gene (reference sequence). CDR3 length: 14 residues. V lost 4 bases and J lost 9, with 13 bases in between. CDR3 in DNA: TGTGCCAGCAGTTCCCACAGGGAAAGTTCACCCCTCCACTTT. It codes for CASSSHRESSPLHF.

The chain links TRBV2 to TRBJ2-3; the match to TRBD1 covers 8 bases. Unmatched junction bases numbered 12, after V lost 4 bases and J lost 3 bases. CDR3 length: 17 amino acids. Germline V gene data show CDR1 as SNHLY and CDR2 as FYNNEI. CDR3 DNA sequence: TGTGCCAGCAGTGGACAGGGGAGAGGGTCATTGACAGATACGCAGTATTTT. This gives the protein CASSGQGRGSLTDTQYF.

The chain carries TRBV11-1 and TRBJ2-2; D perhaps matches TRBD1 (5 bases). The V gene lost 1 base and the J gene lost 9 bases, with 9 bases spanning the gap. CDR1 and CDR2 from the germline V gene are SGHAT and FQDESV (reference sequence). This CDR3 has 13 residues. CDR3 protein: CASSLVGARELFF. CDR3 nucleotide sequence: TGTGCCAGCAGCTTAGTTGGGGCTCGGGAGCTGTTTTTT.

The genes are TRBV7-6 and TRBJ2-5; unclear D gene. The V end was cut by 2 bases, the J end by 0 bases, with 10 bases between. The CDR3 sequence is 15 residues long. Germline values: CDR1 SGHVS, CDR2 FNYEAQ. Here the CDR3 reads CASSLPPVYQETQYF. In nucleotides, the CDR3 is TGTGCCAGCAGCTTACCTCCAGTGTACCAAGAGACCCAGTACTTC.

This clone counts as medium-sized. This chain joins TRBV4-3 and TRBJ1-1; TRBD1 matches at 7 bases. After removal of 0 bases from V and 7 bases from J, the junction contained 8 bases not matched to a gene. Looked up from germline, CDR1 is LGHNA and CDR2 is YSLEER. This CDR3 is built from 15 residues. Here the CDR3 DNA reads TGCGCCAGCAGCCAAGATCGCGCGGCAGGGGGTGAAGCTTTCTTT. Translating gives CASSQDRAAGGEAFF.

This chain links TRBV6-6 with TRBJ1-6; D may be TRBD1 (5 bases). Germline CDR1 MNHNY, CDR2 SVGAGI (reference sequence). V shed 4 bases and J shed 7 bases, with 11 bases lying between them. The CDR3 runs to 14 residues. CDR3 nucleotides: TGTGCCAGCAGTTCGGGCAGGGAAAATTCACCCCTCCACTTT. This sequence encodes CASSSGRENSPLHF.

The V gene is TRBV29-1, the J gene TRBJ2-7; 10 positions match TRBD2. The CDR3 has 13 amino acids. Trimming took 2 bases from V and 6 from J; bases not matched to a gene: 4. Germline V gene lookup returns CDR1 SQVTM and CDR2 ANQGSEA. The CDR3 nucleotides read TGCAGCGTTGAACTAGCGGGAGTTAGCGAGCAGTACTTC. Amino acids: CSVELAGVSEQYF.

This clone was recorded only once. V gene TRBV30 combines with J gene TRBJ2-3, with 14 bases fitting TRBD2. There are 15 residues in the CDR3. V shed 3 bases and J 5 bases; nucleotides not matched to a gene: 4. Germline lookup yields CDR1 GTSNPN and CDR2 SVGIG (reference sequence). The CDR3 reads CAWSRLAGGLDTQYF. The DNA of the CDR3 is TGTGCCTGGAGCAGACTAGCGGGAGGGTTAGATACGCAGTATTTT. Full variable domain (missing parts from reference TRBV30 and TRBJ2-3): SQTIHQWPATLVQPVGSPLSLECTVEGTSNPNLYWYRQAAGRGLQLLFYSVGIGQISSEVPQNLSASRPQDRQFILSSKKLLLSDSGFYLCAWSRLAGGLDTQYFGPGTRLTVL.

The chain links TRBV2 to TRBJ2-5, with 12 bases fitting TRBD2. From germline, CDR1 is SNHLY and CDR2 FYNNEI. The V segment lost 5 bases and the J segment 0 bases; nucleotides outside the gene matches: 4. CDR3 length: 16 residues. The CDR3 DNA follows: TGTGCCAGCAGTAAAGGGACTAGCGGGTACCAAGAGACCCAGTACTTC. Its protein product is CASSKGTSGYQETQYF. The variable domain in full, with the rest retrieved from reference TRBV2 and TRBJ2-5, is EPEVTQTPSHQVTQMGQEVILRCVPISNHLYFYWYRQILGQKVEFLVSFYNNEISEKSEIFDDQFSVERPDGSNFTLKIRSTKLEDSAMYFCASSKGTSGYQETQYFGPGTRLLVL.

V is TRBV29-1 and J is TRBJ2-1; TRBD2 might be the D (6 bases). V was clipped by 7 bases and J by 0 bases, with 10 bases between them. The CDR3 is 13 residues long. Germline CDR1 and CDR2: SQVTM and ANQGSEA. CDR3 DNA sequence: TGCAGCGCCAAGGACTACTCCTACAATGAGCAGTTCTTC. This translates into CSAKDYSYNEQFF.

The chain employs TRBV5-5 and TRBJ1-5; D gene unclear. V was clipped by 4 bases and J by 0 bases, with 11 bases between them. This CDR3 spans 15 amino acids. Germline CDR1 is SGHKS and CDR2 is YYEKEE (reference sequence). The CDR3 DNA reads TGTGCCAGCAGCCCCGAGAGGTTTAGCAATCAGCCCCAGCATTTT. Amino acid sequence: CASSPERFSNQPQHF.